The source of this T cell receptor (beta chain) is a study of T cell responses to AZD1222 COVID-19 vaccine. J was trimmed by 5 bases and V by 4 bases; bases with no gene match: 6. The CDR3 sequence is 17 residues long. Germline V gene lookup returns CDR1 SGDLS and CDR2 YYNGEE. The assay was immunoSEQ multiplex PCR, and TCRdb's table has in-frame clones only and misses some. The sample comprises about 150,000 clones, approximately 91% of which are singletons, and about 2% rests with the top ten. The rearrangement links TRBV9 to TRBJ2-2; 15 nucleotides line up with TRBD2. This TCR came from an adult who received the AZD1222 COVID-19 vaccine. The sample in question was peripheral blood, obtained 28 days after the second AZD1222 dose. CDR3 in amino acids: CASSPGLAGGGTGELFF. The CDR3 DNA reads as TGTGCCAGCAGCCCGGGACTAGCGGGAGGTGGGACCGGGGAGCTGTTTTTT.